The 30 T cell receptor beta chains reported below all come from one sample, sequenced in a study of tumor-infiltrating lymphocytes in primary liver carcinoma. Both RNA and DNA were isolated together from roughly 20-30 mg of bulk tissue that had not been sorted. Production of TCR beta cDNA used 400 to 650 ng total RNA together with a constant-region primer. Libraries of TCR beta came from three nested multiplex PCR rounds with slightly modified ARM-PCR. TRBV1-TRBV30 forward primers and a C-beta reverse primer were used in the first two PCR rounds, which each ran for approximately 9 cycles. A single record per CDR3 protein comes from TCRdb applying MiXCR to the multiplex PCR reads. In the table there are some 20,000 distinct CDR3 sequences, 60% to 85% of which are singletons. Sequences were obtained from liver tumor tissue from sampling region 4. As for subset: tumor region T4, right-lateral pole. These receptors were taken from a woman aged 25 to 39 with primary liver carcinoma and hepatitis B virus infection.

This clonotype was recorded only once. The final CDR3 position lacks the conserved phenylalanine or tryptophan, pointing to a likely read error. No DNA is shown, since the ends of the CDR3 on it are uncertain; the CDR3 is the one TCRdb lists. V and J are TRBV11-2 and TRBJ2-3; TRBD1 was called by the table and not checked on the DNA. The CDR3 has 17 residues if both end residues are counted. Germline CDR1 reads SGHAT; CDR2 reads FQNNGV. The CDR3 loop is CASSLGGQGFFIDTRYL.

The sample holds one count of this clonotype. The CDR3 carries no conserved terminal phenylalanine or tryptophan, so it likely arises from a read error. It is unclear where the CDR3 begins or ends on the DNA, so no DNA is shown, and the CDR3 is as TCRdb lists it. The chain is built from TRBV4-3 and TRBJ2-1; the table's D call TRBD2 went unverified against the DNA. The CDR3 spans 16 residues, counting both ends. The germline CDR1 and CDR2 sequences are LGHNA and YSLEER. CDR3 protein: CASSQDWDYAYIEHFL.

On this clonotype itself: Germline and junction disagree at one end, which may indicate a read error. The chain employs TRBV4-3 and TRBJ2-3, with a tentative D call TRBD2 (5 bases). Germline CDR1 is LGHNA and CDR2 is YSLEER. The CDR3 covers 18 residues. CDR3 sequence: CDSGRSVWLGDPDDTQYF. The CDR3 DNA sequence: TGCGACAGCGGCCGGTCGGTCTGGCTGGGTGATCCTGATGATACGCAGTATTTT.

On this clonotype itself: The conserved closing phenylalanine or tryptophan is absent in this CDR3, likely reflecting a read error. The limits of the CDR3 on the DNA are not certain, so only TCRdb's listed CDR3 is given. The V and J genes are TRBV11-2 and TRBJ2-2. The V gene's germline CDR1 is SGHAT and CDR2 FQNNGV. The CDR3 numbers 16 amino acids, ends counted. The CDR3 loop reads CAISPDPQLNTGEQFS.

The chain couples TRBV4-3 to TRBJ2-7; TRBD2 matches 8 bases. V shed 2 bases and J 3 bases; nucleotides not matched to a gene: 15. Germline CDR1 and CDR2: LGHNA and YSLEER. The CDR3 has 18 amino acids. As DNA, the CDR3 is TGCGCCAGCAGCCAAACTATGGCGGGGGGTCACATTAGCTACGAGCAGTACTTC. It yields the protein CASSQTMAGGHISYEQYF.

A note on this clonotype: The junction departs from the called germline gene at one end, perhaps through a read error. This sequence joins TRBV7-9 and TRBJ2-1, with 7 bases matching TRBD2. The CDR3 is 17 amino acids. Germline loops: CDR1 SEHNR, CDR2 FQNEAQ (reference sequence). CDR3: CTSRSISAGAIYNEQFF. The CDR3 nucleotides are TGTACCAGCAGGTCTATCAGCGCGGGAGCGATATACAATGAGCAGTTCTTC.

As concerns this clonotype: The junction shows a germline mismatch at one end, possibly a read error. V gene TRBV28 combines with J gene TRBJ2-3; perhaps D is TRBD1 or TRBD2 (5 bases each). Germline CDR1 is MDHEN and CDR2 is SYDVKM. The CDR3 covers 15 residues. Here the CDR3 reads CASSHPSGRHDTHYF. The CDR3 DNA sequence: TGTGCCAGCAGTCACCCCTCGGGACGGCATGATACGCACTATTTC.

As regards this clonotype: Likely a read error: the CDR3 ends without its conserved phenylalanine or tryptophan. This chain joins TRBV5-6 and TRBJ2-4; D gene unclear. V lost 4 bases and J lost 0, with 11 bases in between. CDR1 and CDR2 from the germline V gene are SGHDT and YYEEEE. The CDR3 is 15 amino acids. For the CDR3, the DNA is TGTGCCAGCAGCCAACATGTGGTAGCCAAAAACATTCAGTACCTC. Protein product: CASSQHVVAKNIQYL.

This clonotype was seen once. CDR3 sequence: CASSQLGMVTGDSDTQYF. The CDR3 DNA follows: TGCGCCAGCAGCCAACTGGGCATGGTAACTGGAGACTCGGATACGCAGTATTTT. The chain employs TRBV4-1 and TRBJ2-3; D not resolved. The germline gives CDR1 MGHRA, CDR2 YSYEKL. The CDR3 has 18 amino acids. V was clipped by 2 bases and J by 6 bases, with 24 bases between them.

This clonotype showed up many times. This chain uses TRBV4-1 with TRBJ2-2; 10 nucleotides match TRBD2. The V gene's germline CDR1 is MGHRA and CDR2 YSYEKL. Trimming at V came to 9 bases and at J to 4 bases, leaving 8 bases not matched to a gene. The CDR3 totals 15 residues. Here the CDR3 reads CASSLAGDVTGELFF. The CDR3 DNA follows: TGCGCCAGTAGTCTAGCGGGAGATGTCACCGGGGAGCTGTTTTTT.

Note on this clonotype: The junction differs from germline at one of its ends, possibly a read error. The chain joins TRBV6-5 to TRBJ1-1; tentative D call: TRBD1 (6 bases). The germline V gene encodes CDR1 MNHEY and CDR2 SVGAGI. The CDR3 extends over 16 amino acids. This CDR3 is CASSRGGSGRGTEAFF. For the CDR3, the DNA is TGTGCAAGCAGTCGCGGGGGCAGCGGAAGAGGAACTGAAGCTTTCTTT.

As for this clonotype: This CDR3 fails to terminate in the conserved phenylalanine or tryptophan, so it likely reflects a read error. The chain carries TRBV29-1 and TRBJ2-1; D not resolved. V was shortened by 8 bases and J by 5 bases, with 22 bases between the two germline ends. Germline CDR1 and CDR2: SQVTM and ANQGSEA. The CDR3 length is 15 residues. The CDR3 nucleotides are TGCAGCATTCTCAATGGAGAGACGAAACACAATGAGCAGTTCCTC. Translated, it gives CSILNGETKHNEQFL.

As for this clonotype: Germline and junction disagree at one end, which may indicate a read error. The chain links TRBV4-3 to TRBJ2-7; 7 nucleotides match TRBD2. From germline, CDR1 is LGHNA and CDR2 YSLEER. This CDR3 spans 18 amino acids. The chain's CDR3 is CASSQSVTGGHIGYEQYF. The CDR3 DNA reads as TGCGCCAGCAGCCAAAGTGTGACGGGGGGTCACATTGGCTACGAGCAGTATTTC.

On this clonotype: One end of the junction varies from germline; a read error may be responsible. The chain links TRBV4-1 to TRBJ2-2, with D possibly matching TRBD2 (6 bases). Germline V gene sequence: CDR1 MGHRA, CDR2 YSYEKL. The CDR3 has 16 residues. CDR3 nucleotide sequence: TGCGCCAGCAGCCATGGGGGGACTCCGAACACAGGGGAGCTGTTTTTT. Translation gives CASSHGGTPNTGELFF.

With regard to this clonotype: The CDR3 ends on some other residue instead of the conserved phenylalanine or tryptophan, so this is likely a read error. J is TRBJ2-1 and V is TRBV24-1, with D unresolved. Germline values: CDR1 KGHDR, CDR2 SFDVKD. The length of the CDR3 is 13 residues. For the CDR3, the DNA is TGTACCACCAGTGACGTTAATGGCAATGAGCAGTTCATC. Amino acid sequence: CTTSDVNGNEQFI.

This clonotype has only one observation. Relative to the germline gene, one junction end is altered; a read error may explain this. This chain connects TRBV11-2 to TRBJ2-1; D remains unclear. CDR1 is SGHAT and CDR2 is FQNNGV in the germline V gene. This CDR3 has 14 residues. In DNA form, the CDR3 reads TGTGCCAGCAGTTTAGGCGAGACCTACAATGAGCAGTTCTTC. It is translated as CASSLGETYNEQFF.

Remarks on this clonotype: The junction differs from germline at one of its ends, possibly a read error. The rearrangement joins TRBV5-6 to TRBJ2-6, with a tentative D call TRBD1 (6 bases). Germline V gives CDR1 SGHDT, CDR2 YYEEEE. The CDR3 spans 17 residues. CDR3 amino acids: CTSSQDSRFSGANVLTF. The CDR3 bases are TGTACCAGCAGCCAGGACAGCAGGTTCTCCGGGGCCAACGTCCTGACTTTC.

This clonotype was observed once. The junction shows a germline mismatch at one end, possibly a read error. CDR3 residues: CASYSLSSHNSPLHF. CDR3 nucleotides: TGTGCCAGCTATAGCTTGAGCTCCCATAATTCACCCCTCCACTTT. The chain joins TRBV5-5 to TRBJ1-6; no firm D call. The CDR3 consists of 15 residues. Germline assignment: CDR1 SGHKS and CDR2 YYEKEE (reference sequence).

A word on this clonotype: One junction end does not reproduce the germline sequence, and a read error may be involved. The rearrangement links TRBV5-6 to TRBJ1-6; D is unresolved. This CDR3 region has 14 residues. The V gene's germline CDR1 is SGHDT and CDR2 YYEEEE. The CDR3 is CASSLVRLGSPLHF. DNA of the CDR3: TGTGCCAGCAGCTTGGTAAGACTGGGATCACCCCTCCACTTC.

As to this clonotype: Because it lacks the conserved phenylalanine or tryptophan at the end, this CDR3 is likely a read error. The chain carries TRBV11-1 and TRBJ2-7; either TRBD1 or TRBD2 may supply D (5 bases each). The CDR3 is made up of 15 amino acids. Germline-derived CDR1 and CDR2 are SGHAT and FQDESV (reference sequence). The CDR3 protein is CVSSPRDARFYEQYL. CDR3 in DNA: TGTGTCAGCAGCCCACGGGACGCCCGTTTCTACGAGCAGTACTTA.

This clonotype was seen a single time. A clone one base away is much larger, so this may be a read error. The chain recombines TRBV20-1 with TRBJ1-2; D remains unclear. The CDR3 contains 13 residues. Looked up from germline, CDR1 is DFQATT and CDR2 is SNEGSKA (reference sequence). This CDR3 is CNATPEGRGGYTF. The CDR3 bases are TGCAATGCGACCCCCGAAGGGCGGGGAGGCTACACCTTC.

In this sample, this clonotype turned up a few times. The CDR3 does not close with the conserved phenylalanine or tryptophan, likely indicating a read error. The chain recombines TRBV2 with TRBJ2-7; D not resolved. The germline V and J ends were trimmed by 3 bases and 2 bases, with 14 bases remaining between them. The germline gives CDR1 SNHLY, CDR2 FYNNEI. There are 15 residues in the CDR3. CDR3 sequence reads: CASSDLRPGTYEQYL. The DNA for the CDR3 is TGTGCCAGCAGTGATCTGCGACCAGGAACCTACGAGCAGTACCTC.

On this clonotype itself: One end of the junction fails to match germline, which may point to a read error. The chain has TRBV11-1 and TRBJ2-7; D gene uncertain. The CDR3 spans 13 residues. Germline V gives CDR1 SGHAT, CDR2 FQDESV (reference sequence). The CDR3 region is CASSLGFLRKQFF. The CDR3 bases are TGTGCCAGCAGCTTAGGATTCCTCCGCAAGCAGTTTTTC.

The V and J genes are TRBV5-4 and TRBJ2-3, with unresolved D. V was shortened by 0 bases and J by 3 bases, with 14 bases between the two germline ends. Germline lookup yields CDR1 SGHNT and CDR2 YYREEE (reference sequence). This CDR3 is 16 amino acids long. CDR3 sequence reads: CASSLGHGMATDTQYF. The CDR3 DNA is TGTGCCAGCAGCTTGGGGCATGGCATGGCGACAGATACGCAGTATTTT.

About this clonotype: One end of the junction varies from germline; a read error may be responsible. The rearrangement uses TRBV29-1 and TRBJ2-7; TRBD2 matches at 7 bases. Germline V gene sequence: CDR1 SQVTM, CDR2 ANQGSEA. This CDR3 has 15 amino acids. The CDR3 coding sequence is TGCATCGTTGAATGGGGAGGGACTACCGGGAGTAAGCAGTATTTC. It codes for CIVEWGGTTGSKQYF.

The rearrangement links TRBV11-2 to TRBJ2-3; no clear D. Trimming pared 2 bases from V and 0 bases from J, leaving 6 bases between. The CDR3 runs 14 residues. CDR1 SGHAT and CDR2 FQNNGV come from the germline V gene. CDR3 sequence reads: CASSLPVSTDTQYF. The CDR3 nucleotides read TGTGCCAGCAGCTTACCAGTGAGCACAGATACGCAGTATTTT.

The chain employs TRBV29-1 and TRBJ2-3; 9 positions agree with TRBD2. The CDR3 has 14 residues. Trimming at V came to 5 bases and at J to 4 bases, leaving 7 bases not matched to a gene. CDR1 SQVTM and CDR2 ANQGSEA come from the germline V gene. Here the CDR3 DNA reads TGCAGCGTTTTGCGGGAGGGCCGACCAGATACGCAGTATTTT. It codes for CSVLREGRPDTQYF.

In regard to this clonotype: One end of the junction varies from germline; a read error may be responsible. J is TRBJ2-1 and V is TRBV4-3, with TRBD2 matching 9 bases. The CDR3 covers 16 residues. Per germline, CDR1 LGHNA and CDR2 YSLEER. The CDR3 region is CASNQNVAGARDEHFF. CDR3 sequence (DNA): TGCGCCAGCAACCAAAACGTAGCGGGAGCCAGAGATGAGCACTTCTTT.

In the case of this clonotype: Relative to the germline gene, one junction end is altered; a read error may explain this. This chain's CDR3 is CDSSQDSSYNSSLHF. The CDR3 nucleotides are TGCGACAGTAGCCAAGATAGCTCCTATAATTCATCCCTCCACTTT. The chain employs TRBV4-3 and TRBJ1-6; D unclear. Germline V gene lookup returns CDR1 LGHNA and CDR2 YSLEER. The CDR3 extends over 15 amino acids.

This clonotype was observed a single time. Since the CDR3 does not end with the conserved phenylalanine or tryptophan, this likely comes from a read error. Because the CDR3's place on the DNA is in doubt, the DNA is left out and the CDR3 is given as listed by TCRdb. The chain couples TRBV11-2 to TRBJ2-5. The CDR3 has 12 amino acids, counting both end residues. Germline V lookup: CDR1 SGHAT, CDR2 FQNNGV. The CDR3 is CASSLGLETRYC.